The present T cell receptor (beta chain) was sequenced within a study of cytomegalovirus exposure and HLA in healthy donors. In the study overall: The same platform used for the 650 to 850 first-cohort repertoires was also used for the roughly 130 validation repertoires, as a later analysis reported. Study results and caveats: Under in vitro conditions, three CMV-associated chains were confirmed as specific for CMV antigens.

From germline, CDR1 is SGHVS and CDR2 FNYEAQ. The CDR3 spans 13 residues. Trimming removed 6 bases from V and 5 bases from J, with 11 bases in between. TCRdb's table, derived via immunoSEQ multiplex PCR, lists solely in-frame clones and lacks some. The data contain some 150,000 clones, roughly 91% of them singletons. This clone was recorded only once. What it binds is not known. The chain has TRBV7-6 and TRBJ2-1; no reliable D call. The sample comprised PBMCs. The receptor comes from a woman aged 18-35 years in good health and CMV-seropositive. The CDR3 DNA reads TGTGCCAGCAGACCAGCGCTCGACAATGAGCAGTTCTTC. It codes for CASRPALDNEQFF.